The rows below give T cell receptor beta chains drawn from one sample of a study of T cell repertoires in aging, cancer and after chemotherapy. Using its own MiXCR run on the multiplex PCR reads, TCRdb lists one record per CDR3 protein. The table has thousands of distinct CDR3 sequences, approximately 38% seen once; the top ten hold roughly half. The source material was blood. The receptors here all came from a human donor in good health. Each CDR3 is given with its conserved first and last residue. A D gene is named only where the DNA matches it firmly. Clone size, where shown, is once, few, many, or a class for clones that have expanded.

.	TRBJ2-3	.	TRBV6-4	CASSDSAGSTDTQYF	TGTGCCAGCAGTGACTCCGCCGGGAGCACAGATACGCAGTATTTT
.	TRBJ1-4	few	TRBV27	CASSPRLLVNEKLFF	TGTGCCAGCAGCCCCCGGTTATTAGTAAACGAAAAACTGTTTTTT
.	TRBJ2-5	.	TRBV6-5	CASSYRGETQYF	TGTGCCAGCAGTTACAGGGGTGAGACCCAGTACTTC
.	TRBJ2-1	.	TRBV24-1	CATSVYRADSYNEQFF	TGTGCCACCAGTGTCTACCGGGCGGACTCCTACAATGAGCAGTTCTTC
.	TRBJ1-5	.	TRBV30	CAWSGGGDQPQHF	TGTGCCTGGTCCGGGGGGGGGGATCAGCCCCAGCATTTT
TRBD2	TRBJ2-5	.	TRBV4-3	CASSQVTSGTETQYF	TGCGCCAGCAGCCAAGTAACTAGCGGGACGGAGACCCAGTACTTC
.	TRBJ1-6	.	TRBV11-3	CASSSDRNYNSPLHF	TGTGCCAGCAGCTCGGACAGAAATTATAATTCACCCCTCCACTTT
.	TRBJ2-3	medium-sized	TRBV6-5	CASSYSTGAQYF	TGTGCCAGCAGTTACTCGACGGGGGCGCAGTATTTT
.	TRBJ2-3	.	TRBV6-5	CASRGQASTDTQYF	TGTGCCAGCAGGGGGCAGGCAAGCACAGATACGCAGTATTTT
TRBD1	TRBJ2-5	.	TRBV19	CASSPVGTGEETQYF	TGTGCCAGTAGTCCAGTCGGGACAGGGGAAGAGACCCAGTACTTC
.	TRBJ2-2	.	TRBV6-5	CASRAPVTGELFF	TGTGCCAGCAGGGCCCCAGTGACCGGGGAGCTGTTTTTT
TRBD2	TRBJ2-7	.	TRBV18	CASSGPARGASSYEQYF	TGTGCCAGCTCAGGCCCGGCGCGGGGGGCCAGCTCCTACGAGCAGTACTTC
.	TRBJ2-7	.	TRBV6-1	CASSDIGAATYEQYF	TGTGCCAGCAGTGACATCGGGGCTGCTACCTACGAGCAGTACTTC
.	TRBJ1-6	large	TRBV11-3	CASSSILGPLHF	TGTGCCAGCAGCTCCATACTAGGACCCCTCCACTTT
.	TRBJ2-2	.	TRBV7-9	CASSLGSSTGELFF	TGTGCCAGCAGCTTAGGGTCTAGCACCGGGGAGCTGTTTTTT
.	TRBJ1-6	medium-sized	TRBV11-3	CASSGGARNPPLHF	TGTGCCAGCAGCGGGGGGGCGCGTAATCCACCCCTCCACTTT
.	TRBJ1-6	.	TRBV20-1	CSARDQEAYNSPLHF	TGCAGTGCTAGAGATCAGGAGGCTTATAATTCACCCCTCCACTTT
.	TRBJ1-6	few	TRBV6-5	CASSYLQLNSPLHF	TGTGCCAGCAGTTACCTTCAATTAAATTCACCCCTCCACTTT
TRBD2	TRBJ2-3	.	TRBV20-1	CSARGMASGGAGDTQYF	TGCAGTGCTAGAGGAATGGCTAGCGGGGGGGCCGGGGATACGCAGTATTTT
.	TRBJ2-5	.	TRBV5-5	CASSPAQETQYF	TGCGCCAGCAGTCCAGCGCAAGAGACCCAGTACTTC